This T cell receptor beta chain comes out of a study of HIV-infected patients and healthy controls. Whole-study findings and limits: When repertoires were size-matched, rare events in HIV-infected data became overweighted.

cDNA was made from 500 ng RNA using alpha and beta constant primers. Separate chain-specific third strand synthesis with multiplexing indices produced the alpha and beta libraries. Ligation attached cDNA to a 5' RACE adapter that carried a random hexamer and SP2 site. TCRdb independently ran MiXCR on the 5' RACE reads; one entry per CDR3 protein. The data contain about 12,000 distinct CDR3 sequences, roughly a tenth of them singletons. By its share, this clonotype is medium-sized. Its cognate antigen is unknown. Germline CDR1 DFQATT, CDR2 SNEGSKA (reference sequence). Trimming took 6 bases from V and 6 from J, leaving 15 bases between them. The CDR3 is 13 residues long. All unsorted peripheral T cells were captured because whole blood was used without fractionation.

The chain combines TRBV20-1 with TRBJ1-5; weak D call: TRBD1 (5 bases). The receptor was derived from an adult in good health. Sequencing was carried out using blood. The CDR3 coding sequence is TGCAGTGCCAGACGGGACCGGAGTCAGCCCCAGCATTTT. Protein product: CSARRDRSQPQHF.